These 22 T cell receptor beta chains were all obtained from the same sample, sequenced in a study of T cell responses to AZD1222 COVID-19 vaccine. The protocol was immunoSEQ multiplex PCR, while the TCRdb copy is restricted to in-frame clones and leaves out a portion. The data show approximately 150,000 clones, more than 70% seen once. The sequencing used peripheral blood, collected 28 days after the second AZD1222 dose. These receptors all stem from an adult who received the AZD1222 COVID-19 vaccine.

This chain uses TRBV19 with TRBJ2-3, with D maybe TRBD2 (5 bases). The CDR3 has 15 residues. V lost 1 base, J lost 2 bases, and 10 bases lay in between. Germline V CDR1 and CDR2: LNHDA, SQIVND (reference sequence). CDR3 DNA: TGTGCCAGTAGTATAGGAGGGAAGCCCACAGATACGCAGTATTTT. Protein sequence: CASSIGGKPTDTQYF.

The CDR3 coding sequence is TGTGCCAGCAGTTCTCCGTTAGCGGGAGAAAGCGAGCAGTACTTC. Translating gives CASSSPLAGESEQYF. The chain couples TRBV5-4 to TRBJ2-7, with 9 bases lining up with TRBD2. The V gene's germline CDR1 is SGHNT and CDR2 YYREEE (reference sequence). This CDR3 spans 15 amino acids. Trimming cost V 5 bases and J 6 bases; bases outside gene matches: 12.

The genes are TRBV28 and TRBJ1-5; TRBD1 is a possible D gene (5 bases). This CDR3 has 17 amino acids. CDR1 is MDHEN, CDR2 SYDVKM, per germline. V was shortened by 5 bases and J by 4 bases, with 21 bases between the two germline ends. The CDR3 sequence is CASSTPGVLRRNQPQHF. CDR3 DNA: TGTGCCAGCAGTACTCCGGGGGTCCTTCGAAGAAATCAGCCCCAGCATTTT.

This chain links TRBV6-6 with TRBJ2-4; 8 bases align to TRBD1. The CDR3 is made up of 14 amino acids. The V gene's germline CDR1 is MNHNY and CDR2 SVGAGI (reference sequence). V lost 5 bases and J lost 7; bases outside the gene matches: 7. The CDR3 loop is CASSLTGVTNIQYF. In DNA form, the CDR3 reads TGTGCCAGCAGTCTGACAGGGGTGACCAACATTCAGTACTTC.

The chain joins TRBV7-2 to TRBJ2-1; possibly TRBD1 for D (6 bases). V was trimmed by 5 bases and J by 2 bases, leaving 16 bases between them. The CDR3 consists of 16 residues. Germline CDR1 and CDR2: SGHTA and FQGNSA. The CDR3 DNA reads TGTGCCAGCAGCCCCCGACAGGCACTACCCTACAATGAGCAGTTCTTC. It translates to CASSPRQALPYNEQFF.

The V call is TRBV30, the J call TRBJ1-2, with 11 bases matching TRBD1. The CDR3 spans 13 residues. The V and J ends lost 8 bases and 2 bases, in that order; junction bases with no gene match: 4. CDR1 is GTSNPN, CDR2 SVGIG, per germline (reference sequence). In nucleotides, the CDR3 is TGTGCCGGACAGGGGGCGTCAAACTATGGCTACACCTTC. Translated: CAGQGASNYGYTF.

J is TRBJ1-2 and V is TRBV5-1; 10 positions match TRBD1. V was pared by 0 bases and J by 6 bases, with 11 bases of the junction left unmatched. Germline CDR1 and CDR2: SGHRS and YFSETQ. CDR3 length: 17 amino acids. CDR3 sequence reads: CASSLEGQGLGTDGYTF. CDR3 DNA: TGCGCCAGCAGCTTGGAGGGACAGGGGTTGGGTACGGATGGCTACACCTTC.

CDR3 nucleotides: TGCGCCAGCAGCCAAGGTGCAGGGGAAGCTTTCTTT. Encoded protein: CASSQGAGEAFF. The rearrangement uses TRBV4-1 and TRBJ1-1; the D gene is possibly TRBD1 (5 bases). Trimming shortened V by 1 base and J by 8 bases, and 8 bases separated the two germline ends. From germline, CDR1 is MGHRA and CDR2 YSYEKL. The CDR3 loop spans 12 amino acids.

The V gene is TRBV9, the J gene TRBJ1-2, with 8 nucleotides matching TRBD1. V trimming: 0 bases; J trimming: 8 bases; junction bases outside the gene matches: 3. The CDR3 totals 13 residues. Germline-derived CDR1 and CDR2 are SGDLS and YYNGEE. In nucleotides, the CDR3 is TGTGCCAGCAGCGTAGGACAGGGGCTCGGCTACACCTTC. Its protein product is CASSVGQGLGYTF.

The genes are TRBV12-3 or TRBV12-4 and TRBJ1-2; possible D gene TRBD1, 5 bases. There are 13 residues in the CDR3. The ends were cut back, 2 bases at V and 6 bases at J, with 10 bases in the middle. The CDR3: CASSLSGEHGYTF. The CDR3 DNA is TGTGCCAGCAGTTTATCGGGGGAGCATGGCTACACCTTC.

CDR3 residues: CASSPNLPGELFF. CDR3 sequence (DNA): TGTGCCAGCAGTCCCAACCTTCCCGGGGAGCTGTTTTTT. V usage is TRBV27 and J usage is TRBJ2-2; no definite D call. Trimming took off 5 bases at V and 6 bases at J, with 10 bases between the two ends. Germline lookup yields CDR1 MNHEY and CDR2 SMNVEV (reference sequence). The length of the CDR3 is 13 residues.

CDR3: CAWSSGTGAFSQPQHF. DNA for the CDR3: TGTGCCTGGAGTTCCGGGACAGGGGCGTTTAGCCAGCCCCAGCATTTT. This chain joins TRBV30 and TRBJ1-5, with 10 bases fitting TRBD1. The CDR3 sequence is 16 residues long. The germline V gene encodes CDR1 GTSNPN and CDR2 SVGIG (reference sequence). V was pared by 2 bases and J by 7 bases, with 11 bases of the junction left unmatched. The complete variable domain, with remaining parts taken from reference TRBV30 and TRBJ1-5, reads SQTIHQWPATLVQPVGSPLSLECTVEGTSNPNLYWYRQAAGRGLQLLFYSVGIGQISSEVPQNLSASRPQDRQFILSSKKLLLSDSGFYLCAWSSGTGAFSQPQHFGDGTRLSIL.

V gene TRBV15 combines with J gene TRBJ1-2, with D perhaps TRBD1 (6 bases). Germline CDR1 reads LNHNV; CDR2 reads YYDKDF (reference sequence). The CDR3 spans 13 residues. V was clipped by 1 base and J by 5 bases, with 8 bases between them. The CDR3 reads CATSRGGQYGYTF. In DNA, the CDR3 is TGTGCCACCAGCAGAGGTGGACAGTATGGCTACACCTTC.

J is TRBJ1-6 and V is TRBV27, with D hard to call. Germline V gene lookup returns CDR1 MNHEY and CDR2 SMNVEV (reference sequence). Trimming took 3 bases from V and 0 from J, leaving 3 bases between them. CDR3 length equals 14 residues. The CDR3 bases are TGTGCCAGCAGTTTCAGCTCCTATAATTCACCCCTCCACTTT. Protein product: CASSFSSYNSPLHF.

J is TRBJ1-1 and V is TRBV28, with TRBD1 identical over 8 bases. Per germline, CDR1 MDHEN and CDR2 SYDVKM. Trimming cost V 6 bases and J 6 bases; bases outside gene matches: 6. The CDR3 sequence is 13 residues long. The CDR3 loop reads CASRPGGLPEAFF. CDR3 bases: TGTGCCAGCAGGCCAGGGGGCCTTCCTGAAGCTTTCTTT.

The chain joins TRBV6-5 to TRBJ1-1; D unclear. V was trimmed by 2 bases and J by 4 bases, leaving 8 bases between them. This CDR3 is 13 amino acids long. Germline CDR1 reads MNHEY; CDR2 reads SVGAGI. As DNA, the CDR3 is TGTGCCAGCAGTTACGTCCGGGGCACTGAAGCTTTCTTT. This sequence encodes CASSYVRGTEAFF.

V usage is TRBV7-3 and J usage is TRBJ1-3; D possibly corresponds to TRBD1 (6 bases). The CDR3 is 14 residues long. Trimming took off 8 bases at V and 2 bases at J, with 13 bases between the two ends. CDR1 and CDR2 from the germline V gene are SGHTA and FQGTGA. The CDR3 loop is CASSRGTTGNTIYF. The DNA for the CDR3 is TGTGCCAGCTCGAGGGGGACAACTGGAAACACCATATATTTT.

The gene calls are TRBV19 and TRBJ2-7; no clear D gene. The CDR3 has 14 residues. V was shortened by 5 bases and J by 7 bases, with 18 bases between the two germline ends. Germline V gene lookup returns CDR1 LNHDA and CDR2 SQIVND (reference sequence). CDR3 in amino acids: CASSFRSPTGEQYF. As DNA, the CDR3 is TGTGCCAGTAGTTTCCGGAGTCCCACCGGGGAGCAGTACTTC.

This clone has just one count. The CDR3 DNA reads as TGTGCCACCAGTGACAGGGCGCCGAACACCGGGGAGCTGTTTTTT. The encoded protein is CATSDRAPNTGELFF. The chain has TRBV24-1 and TRBJ2-2; D may be TRBD1 (5 bases). Germline-derived CDR1 and CDR2 are KGHDR and SFDVKD. V was shortened by 4 bases and J by 0 bases, with 8 bases between the two germline ends. CDR3 length: 15 amino acids.

This clone appeared a few times. The chain joins TRBV15 to TRBJ1-2; 7 positions match TRBD1. The junction had 2 bases not matched to a gene; V was cut back by 1 base and J by 0 bases. Germline V gene sequence: CDR1 LNHNV, CDR2 YYDKDF (reference sequence). The CDR3 extends over 15 amino acids. The CDR3 spells CATSRGGQSNYGYTF. CDR3 coding DNA: TGTGCCACCAGCAGAGGGGGACAGTCTAACTATGGCTACACCTTC.

The table lists this clone with a count of one. V is TRBV2 and J is TRBJ1-2; tentative D call: TRBD1 (6 bases). Trimming took off 7 bases at V and 2 bases at J, with 8 bases between the two ends. Germline V gene lookup returns CDR1 SNHLY and CDR2 FYNNEI. The CDR3 contains 12 residues. In nucleotides, the CDR3 is TGTGCCAGCACCCAGGGGAACTATGGCTACACCTTC. Residues: CASTQGNYGYTF.

The chain links TRBV7-2 to TRBJ2-3; a weak D match, TRBD2 (5 bases). Trimming took 4 bases from V and 4 from J, leaving 12 bases between them. This CDR3 is built from 14 residues. Germline lookup yields CDR1 SGHTA and CDR2 FQGNSA. As DNA, the CDR3 is TGTGCCAGCAGCTCGGAGGTTGGGCCAGATACGCAGTATTTT. This encodes CASSSEVGPDTQYF. Looking up the rest from reference TRBV7-2 and TRBJ2-3 gives the full variable domain: GAGVSQSPSNKVTEKGKDVELRCDPISGHTALYWYRQSLGQGLEFLIYFQGNSAPDKSGLPSDRFSAERTGGSVSTLTIQRTQQEDSAVYLCASSSEVGPDTQYFGPGTRLTVL.